The TCR beta chain described here comes from a study of vaccination effects on CD4 cells after COVID-19. Across the study: Vaccination followed sampling of two convalescent patients by 16 days and one week respectively. Study-level points and caveats: Late post-vaccination, clones induced by infection and those induced by vaccine underwent marked clonal contraction.

Repertoires were generated with immunoSEQ multiplex PCR, while TCRdb's copy carries only in-frame clones and drops some. The table lists about 45,000 clones, approximately 81% of them singletons. This CDR3 has 14 amino acids. Germline V CDR1 and CDR2: MNHEY, SVGAGI. The V end lost 7 bases, the J end lost 5 bases, and 15 bases lay between the germline ends. Antigen-specific CD4+ T cells were expanded with viral peptide pools in the ViraFEST assay before sequencing. Researchers isolated CD4+ T cells once less than twelve days of culture had elapsed. SARS-CoV-2 infected the person between March and December 2020, as confirmed by PCR. Comment on this clone: Its antigen is not identified.

The TCR was taken from a human donor who had a prior SARS-CoV-2 infection. The material sequenced was CD4+ T cells from PBMCs cultured with a peptide pool, taken before COVID-19 vaccination. The V call is TRBV6-5, the J call TRBJ1-5; no clear D gene. This chain's CDR3 is CASTDLRLDQPQHF. CDR3 DNA sequence: TGTGCCAGCACGGATCTAAGATTAGATCAGCCCCAGCATTTT.